The 30 T cell receptor beta chains listed next were all sequenced from one sample in a study of shared clonotypes between healthy human individuals. TCRdb keeps only in-frame clones here, not all; method: immunoSEQ multiplex PCR. Here the sample spans 600,000 to 750,000 clones, over 60% being singletons. The sample consisted of memory CD4+ T cells sorted from blood. Subset specified: CD45RA-negative fraction. The origin of the receptors is a woman aged 25-40 years in good health.

V usage is TRBV7-9 and J usage is TRBJ2-7; 10 positions match TRBD1. Germline CDR1 SEHNR, CDR2 FQNEAQ (reference sequence). The CDR3 covers 14 residues. The J segment lost 6 bases and the V segment lost 3 bases, leaving 5 bases of the junction unmatched. The CDR3 sequence is CASSFADRGGEQYF. The CDR3 DNA is TGTGCCAGCAGCTTCGCGGACAGGGGGGGCGAGCAGTACTTC.

V and J are TRBV30 and TRBJ2-5; 7 nucleotides align to TRBD1. CDR3 size: 12 residues. Germline V gene data show CDR1 as GTSNPN and CDR2 as SVGIG (reference sequence). Trimming took 3 bases from V and 6 from J; bases not matched to a gene: 4. In nucleotides, the CDR3 is TGTGCCTGGAGCGCACAGGGGAAGACCCAGTACTTC. This gives the protein CAWSAQGKTQYF.

The gene calls are TRBV7-2 and TRBJ2-3, with D perhaps TRBD2 (6 bases). The CDR3 has 15 amino acids. Between the trimmed V and J ends, which lost 0 bases and 2 bases, there was a span of 9 bases. CDR1 SGHTA and CDR2 FQGNSA come from the germline V gene. The CDR3 bases are TGTGCCAGCAGCTTAGCGGGGCGGGACACAGATACGCAGTATTTT. As protein: CASSLAGRDTDTQYF.

J is TRBJ2-7 and V is TRBV7-9; possible D gene TRBD1, 6 bases. Between the trimmed V and J ends, which lost 5 bases and 6 bases, there was a span of 11 bases. This CDR3 comprises 12 residues. The germline CDR1 and CDR2 sequences are SEHNR and FQNEAQ (reference sequence). The CDR3 is CASSRTVGEQYF. CDR3 nucleotide sequence: TGTGCCAGCAGCCGGACAGTAGGCGAGCAGTACTTC. The full variable domain, with the rest looked up from reference TRBV7-9 and TRBJ2-7, is DTGVSQNPRHKITKRGQNVTFRCDPISEHNRLYWYRQTLGQGPEFLTYFQNEAQLEKSRLLSDRFSAERPKGSFSTLEIQRTEQGDSAMYLCASSRTVGEQYFGPGTRLTVT.

A single count supports this clone. The chain carries TRBV27 and TRBJ2-3; the D gene could be TRBD1 or TRBD2 (5 bases each). CDR1 is MNHEY and CDR2 is SMNVEV in the germline V gene (reference sequence). V shed 5 bases and J shed 0 bases, with 15 bases lying between them. The CDR3 loop spans 16 amino acids. CDR3 sequence: CASSPTGRFSTDTQYF. The DNA of the CDR3 is TGTGCCAGCAGTCCCACGGGACGATTTAGCACAGATACGCAGTATTTT.

The chain links TRBV19 to TRBJ2-2, with 8 nucleotides matching TRBD1. The CDR3 totals 14 residues. With V trimmed by 6 bases and J by 7 bases, 7 bases remained unmatched. Germline loops: CDR1 LNHDA, CDR2 SQIVND (reference sequence). The CDR3 DNA follows: TGTGCCAGTAGCCGGACAGGGTCGGGCGGGGAGCTGTTTTTT. Translation: CASSRTGSGGELFF.

The genes are TRBV6-1 and TRBJ1-4, with TRBD1 identical over 10 bases. V was pared by 4 bases and J by 8 bases, with 7 bases of the junction left unmatched. The germline V gene has CDR1 MNHNS and CDR2 SASEGT. The CDR3 covers 15 residues. CDR3 DNA: TGTGCCAGCAGTGGGGACAGGGGCCCCCTCGAAAAACTGTTTTTT. Translated: CASSGDRGPLEKLFF.

As concerns this clone: Other DNA sequences from this sample encode an identical CDR3 as well. The gene calls are TRBV30 and TRBJ2-7; 7 bases map to TRBD1. With 4 bases clipped from V and 1 base from J, the junction kept 1 base outside the gene matches. CDR1 is GTSNPN, CDR2 SVGIG, per germline (reference sequence). This CDR3 comprises 12 residues. In nucleotides, the CDR3 is TGTGCCTGGACGGGACAGTCCTACGAGCAGTACTTC. Encoded protein: CAWTGQSYEQYF.

V gene TRBV28 combines with J gene TRBJ2-7; TRBD2 is a possible D gene (6 bases). Trimming cost V 5 bases and J 6 bases, with 20 bases left between them. Germline V gives CDR1 MDHEN, CDR2 SYDVKM. The CDR3 totals 15 residues. The CDR3 is CASSAPGGVSPEQYF. The DNA of the CDR3 is TGTGCCAGCAGTGCTCCAGGCGGGGTGTCTCCCGAGCAGTACTTC.

The chain joins TRBV27 to TRBJ1-5, with 7 bases identical to TRBD1. CDR1 is MNHEY, CDR2 SMNVEV, per germline (reference sequence). This CDR3 comprises 14 residues. V lost 5 bases, J lost 6 bases, and 7 bases stayed unmatched. The CDR3 protein is CASSRQGRFQPQHF. The CDR3 DNA reads TGTGCCAGCAGTAGACAGGGACGGTTTCAGCCCCAGCATTTT.

This rearrangement joins TRBV5-1 to TRBJ2-7; D ambiguous. CDR3 length equals 14 residues. Germline values: CDR1 SGHRS, CDR2 YFSETQ. The ends were cut back, 4 bases at V and 7 bases at J, with 18 bases in the middle. Written as DNA, the CDR3 is TGCGCCAGCAGCGACGGACCGGCCCCGGTAGAGCAGTACTTC. Translated, it gives CASSDGPAPVEQYF.

V is TRBV7-9 and J is TRBJ1-1, with D possibly being TRBD1 (5 bases). The V and J ends lost 1 base and 10 bases respectively, with 13 bases between them. CDR3 size: 13 residues. The germline CDR1 and CDR2 sequences are SEHNR and FQNEAQ (reference sequence). DNA for the CDR3: TGTGCCAGCAGCTTAGGTGAGGGGCGCGGAGCTTTCTTT. Translation gives CASSLGEGRGAFF.

This clone was recorded at least ten times. This sequence joins TRBV20-1 and TRBJ1-2; TRBD1 might be the D (5 bases). The ends were cut back, 4 bases at V and 12 bases at J, with 15 bases in the middle. Per germline, CDR1 DFQATT and CDR2 SNEGSKA (reference sequence). The CDR3 consists of 11 residues. As DNA, the CDR3 is TGCAGTGCTAAAACGCACAGGCTCCACACCTTC. Its protein is CSAKTHRLHTF.

This clone was recorded a few times. The rearrangement joins TRBV28 to TRBJ1-2; a weak D match, TRBD1 (5 bases). Germline values: CDR1 MDHEN, CDR2 SYDVKM. V lost 6 bases and J lost 2, with 10 bases in between. The CDR3 runs 13 residues. CDR3 amino acids: CASRARGNYGYTF. The DNA of the CDR3 is TGTGCCAGCAGGGCCCGGGGGAACTATGGCTACACCTTC.

This clone was observed many times. This specimen includes other DNA sequences encoding the same CDR3. The chain is built from TRBV7-9 and TRBJ2-7, with D possibly being TRBD2 (5 bases). V was cut by 4 bases and J by 5 bases, with 12 bases left in between. The length of the CDR3 is 13 residues. Germline values: CDR1 SEHNR, CDR2 FQNEAQ (reference sequence). The CDR3 is CASSSPGLDEQYF. The DNA for the CDR3 is TGTGCCAGCAGCTCCCCCGGACTCGACGAGCAGTACTTC.

V is TRBV6-5 and J is TRBJ2-1; TRBD2 might be the D (5 bases). The CDR3 has 15 amino acids. V shed 5 bases and J shed 0 bases, with 11 bases lying between them. Germline lookup yields CDR1 MNHEY and CDR2 SVGAGI. CDR3 sequence (DNA): TGTGCCAGCAGTCAAAGCGGAAGCTCCTACAATGAGCAGTTCTTC. Translation: CASSQSGSSYNEQFF.

The rearrangement uses TRBV7-8 and TRBJ2-7, with D possibly TRBD2 on 6 matching bases. Germline V gives CDR1 SGHVS, CDR2 FQNEAQ. The CDR3 spans 14 residues. With 4 bases removed from V and 2 bases from J, the gap between germline ends came to 12 bases. CDR3 sequence reads: CASSYRDSPYEQYF. In DNA form, the CDR3 reads TGTGCCAGCAGCTACCGGGACTCACCCTACGAGCAGTACTTC.

The chain couples TRBV5-8 to TRBJ1-2; D unclear. V was trimmed by 0 bases and J by 2 bases, leaving 11 bases between them. Germline V lookup: CDR1 SGHTS, CDR2 YDEGEE. This CDR3 spans 15 amino acids. In DNA, the CDR3 is TGTGCCAGCAGCTTGGTCGGCAGTTCAAACTATGGCTACACCTTC. This encodes CASSLVGSSNYGYTF.

For the CDR3, the DNA is TGTGCCAGCAGTTACTCGTCACATCCCAAAAACATTCAGTACTTC. Protein: CASSYSSHPKNIQYF. The gene calls are TRBV6-5 and TRBJ2-4; D remains ambiguous. Germline assignment: CDR1 MNHEY and CDR2 SVGAGI. The V end was cut by 0 bases, the J end by 2 bases, with 8 bases between. This CDR3 spans 15 amino acids.

The V gene is TRBV6-1, the J gene TRBJ1-2; tentative D call: TRBD1 (5 bases). The CDR3 loop spans 14 amino acids. Germline CDR1 and CDR2: MNHNS and SASEGT. The germline V and J ends were trimmed by 1 base and 11 bases, with 17 bases remaining between them. CDR3 protein: CASSEGGTGHGYTF. The CDR3 DNA reads TGTGCCAGCAGTGAAGGGGGGACGGGGCACGGTTACACCTTC.

This chain uses TRBV6-5 with TRBJ2-1; either TRBD1 or TRBD2 may fit D (5 bases each). The V gene lost 5 bases and the J gene lost 6 bases, with 14 bases spanning the gap. CDR3 size: 14 residues. CDR1 is MNHEY and CDR2 is SVGAGI in the germline V gene. The CDR3 nucleotides read TGTGCCAGCAGTGGTCAGAGGGGTTCCAATGAGCAGTTCTTC. Translating it yields CASSGQRGSNEQFF.

The genes are TRBV19 and TRBJ1-5; D call uncertain. This CDR3 region has 15 residues. With 1 base removed from V and 2 bases from J, the gap between germline ends came to 9 bases. Germline V CDR1 and CDR2: LNHDA, SQIVND (reference sequence). The CDR3: CASSIGPSGNQPQHF. Written as DNA, the CDR3 is TGTGCCAGTAGTATAGGGCCATCGGGCAATCAGCCCCAGCATTTT.

With regard to this clone: This probably arose from a read error, given a far larger clone one base away. The chain is built from TRBV6-1 and TRBJ1-5; D unresolved. The CDR3 is 12 amino acids. Trimming pared 8 bases from V and 1 base from J, leaving 6 bases between. Germline CDR1 reads MNHNS; CDR2 reads SASEGT. CDR3 amino acids: CASGRSNQPQHF. CDR3 coding DNA: TGTGCCAGCGGGCGGAGCAATCAGCCCCAGCATTTT.

This clone was seen a few times. The rearrangement uses TRBV19 and TRBJ1-3, with unresolved D. Germline loops: CDR1 LNHDA, CDR2 SQIVND (reference sequence). V lost 5 bases, J lost 7 bases, and 15 bases lay in between. This CDR3 is 14 amino acids long. The CDR3 DNA reads TGTGCCAGTAGTGCGTACACCGAGAGGAACACCATATATTTT. Protein: CASSAYTERNTIYF.

The rearrangement links TRBV20-1 to TRBJ1-1; D gene ambiguous. Germline V CDR1 and CDR2: DFQATT, SNEGSKA (reference sequence). This CDR3 has 11 residues. V was pared by 6 bases and J by 2 bases, with 7 bases between. The CDR3, as DNA: TGCAGTGCGACGATAAACACTGAAGCTTTCTTT. Protein: CSATINTEAFF.

The V call is TRBV9, the J call TRBJ2-1, with 8 bases matching TRBD2. From germline, CDR1 is SGDLS and CDR2 YYNGEE. This CDR3 has 15 amino acids. J gave up 7 bases and V 1 base, and 7 bases lay outside the gene matches. CDR3 bases: TGTGCCAGCAGCGTAATGAGCGGGAGTTGGAATGAGCAGTTCTTC. Protein sequence: CASSVMSGSWNEQFF.

This chain uses TRBV5-1 with TRBJ2-3, with D tentatively TRBD1 (6 bases). V shed 0 bases and J shed 2 bases, with 16 bases lying between them. CDR1 and CDR2 (germline): SGHRS, YFSETQ. This CDR3 comprises 17 residues. The CDR3 spells CASSLGSGASNTDTQYF. CDR3 DNA: TGCGCCAGCAGCTTGGGGTCAGGGGCCTCGAACACAGATACGCAGTATTTT.

The chain recombines TRBV4-2 with TRBJ1-5, with D hard to call. CDR3 length: 15 residues. V was cut by 0 bases and J by 3 bases, with 9 bases left in between. CDR1 and CDR2 (germline): LGHNA, YNFKEQ. CDR3 protein: CASSQENRFNQPQHF. Here the CDR3 DNA reads TGTGCCAGCAGCCAAGAGAACAGATTCAATCAGCCCCAGCATTTT.

The chain uses TRBV7-8 and TRBJ1-2; D is undetermined. V shed 0 bases and J shed 2 bases, with 7 bases lying between them. Germline V gene data show CDR1 as SGHVS and CDR2 as FQNEAQ. The CDR3 consists of 14 residues. In DNA form, the CDR3 reads TGTGCCAGCAGCTTAGCCTCCGCCAACTATGGCTACACCTTC. Translation gives CASSLASANYGYTF.

The J gene is TRBJ1-3, the V gene TRBV2, with 8 bases aligning to TRBD1. The CDR3 extends over 16 amino acids. Unmatched junction bases numbered 14, after V lost 5 bases and J lost 8 bases. The germline V gene encodes CDR1 SNHLY and CDR2 FYNNEI. The CDR3 coding sequence is TGTGCCAGCAGTCTCGGACAGGGCTTAACCGCGGACACCATATATTTT. Protein sequence: CASSLGQGLTADTIYF. Supplemented by reference TRBV2 and TRBJ1-3, the full variable domain reads EPEVTQTPSHQVTQMGQEVILRCVPISNHLYFYWYRQILGQKVEFLVSFYNNEISEKSEIFDDQFSVERPDGSNFTLKIRSTKLEDSAMYFCASSLGQGLTADTIYFGEGSWLTVV.